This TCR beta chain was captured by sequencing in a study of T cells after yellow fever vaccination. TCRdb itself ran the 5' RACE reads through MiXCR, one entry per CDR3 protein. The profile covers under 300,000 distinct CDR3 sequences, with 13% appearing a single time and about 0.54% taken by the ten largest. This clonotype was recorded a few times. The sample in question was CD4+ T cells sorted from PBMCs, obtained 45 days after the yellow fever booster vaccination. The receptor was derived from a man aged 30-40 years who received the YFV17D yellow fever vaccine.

CDR3: CASEAFGTDTQYF. CDR3 bases: TGTGCCAGCGAAGCTTTCGGCACAGATACGCAGTATTTT. The chain recombines TRBV7-3 with TRBJ2-3; D gene uncertain. The CDR3 runs to 13 residues. The V end lost 8 bases, the J end lost 1 base, and 10 bases lay between the germline ends. Germline-derived CDR1 and CDR2 are SGHTA and FQGTGA.